The 12 T cell receptor beta chains presented below share a single source sample, sequenced in a study of blood T cell repertoires in COVID-19. Libraries were prepared by immunoSEQ multiplex PCR; TCRdb keeps only in-frame clonotypes and omits some of them. The sample yields 90,000 to 120,000 clones, around 64% seen once. The sequenced sample consisted of peripheral blood. These receptor sequences come from a woman aged 40 to 50 with acute or convalescent COVID-19.

This CDR3 is CASSSSGGQSYNEQFF. CDR3 DNA: TGTGCCAGCAGCTCTAGCGGGGGGCAATCCTACAATGAGCAGTTCTTC. The V call is TRBV28, the J call TRBJ2-1, with 11 bases fitting TRBD2. V trimming: 6 bases; J trimming: 1 base; junction bases outside the gene matches: 5. This CDR3 comprises 16 residues. The germline CDR1 and CDR2 sequences are MDHEN and SYDVKM. Based on the CDR3 plus reference TRBV28 and TRBJ2-1, the full variable domain is DVKVTQSSRYLVKRTGEKVFLECVQDMDHENMFWYRQDPGLGLRLIYFSYDVKMKEKGDIPEGYSVSREKKERFSLILESASTNQTSMYLCASSSSGGQSYNEQFFGPGTRLTVL.

The rearrangement uses TRBV5-1 and TRBJ1-2; weak D call: TRBD1 (5 bases). The V end was cut by 2 bases, the J end by 4 bases, with 9 bases between. The CDR3 extends over 13 amino acids. Germline assignment: CDR1 SGHRS and CDR2 YFSETQ. The CDR3 protein is CASSFTGAYGYTF. Written as DNA, the CDR3 is TGCGCCAGCAGCTTTACAGGCGCCTATGGCTACACCTTC.

The chain is built from TRBV4-1 and TRBJ2-5, with a tentative D call TRBD2 (5 bases). CDR1 and CDR2 from the germline V gene are MGHRA and YSYEKL. The CDR3 runs to 12 residues. Between the trimmed V and J ends, which lost 1 base and 5 bases, there was a span of 5 bases. The CDR3 protein is CASSQGGETQYF. CDR3 coding DNA: TGCGCCAGCAGCCAAGGAGGGGAGACCCAGTACTTC.

The gene calls are TRBV7-6 and TRBJ2-1; tentative D call: TRBD1 (5 bases). The CDR3 loop spans 15 amino acids. CDR1 is SGHVS, CDR2 FNYEAQ, per germline. V lost 0 bases and J lost 7, with 13 bases in between. The CDR3 DNA is TGTGCCAGCAGCTTAGCAACGGCAGGGCAGAATGAGCAGTTCTTC. It encodes CASSLATAGQNEQFF.

The V gene is TRBV5-4, the J gene TRBJ1-2, with D tentatively TRBD1 (5 bases). The CDR3 is 16 amino acids. Trimming stripped 4 bases from V and 6 bases from J, with 22 bases between. Germline CDR1 and CDR2: SGHNT and YYREEE (reference sequence). The DNA of the CDR3 is TGTGCCAGCAGCCCTCAAAGCGGGACCTTAATGGATGGCTACACCTTC. Translated, it gives CASSPQSGTLMDGYTF.

This clone was seen a handful of times. The chain is built from TRBV7-2 and TRBJ2-5, with 11 nucleotides matching TRBD1. In germline, CDR1 is SGHTA, CDR2 FQGNSA. The CDR3 sequence is 16 residues long. The J segment lost 4 bases and the V segment lost 5 bases, leaving 9 bases of the junction unmatched. CDR3 nucleotide sequence: TGTGCCAGCAGCCGGGGACAGGGGGGGTTTCGAGAGACCCAGTACTTC. Protein: CASSRGQGGFRETQYF.

The gene calls are TRBV2 and TRBJ2-1; D perhaps matches TRBD2 (6 bases). Germline CDR1 SNHLY, CDR2 FYNNEI. V lost 4 bases, J lost 2 bases, and 9 bases lay in between. The CDR3 has 14 amino acids. CDR3 region: CASSVGGPYNEQFF. The CDR3 DNA reads TGTGCCAGCAGTGTCGGAGGGCCCTACAATGAGCAGTTCTTC.

The rearrangement links TRBV19 to TRBJ1-1, with a weak D call TRBD1 (6 bases). V was trimmed by 3 bases and J by 8 bases, leaving 13 bases between them. The CDR3 contains 13 residues. The V gene's germline CDR1 is LNHDA and CDR2 SQIVND (reference sequence). The CDR3 nucleotides are TGTGCCAGTAGTATTTTAAGAGACAGGGAAGCTTTCTTT. This translates into CASSILRDREAFF.

V usage is TRBV5-5 and J usage is TRBJ1-2; TRBD1 matches 9 bases. CDR3 length: 15 amino acids. J was trimmed by 6 bases and V by 4 bases; bases with no gene match: 10. The germline V gene encodes CDR1 SGHKS and CDR2 YYEKEE (reference sequence). The CDR3 nucleotides read TGTGCCAGCAGCCCACGTGCGGACAGGGGTGATGGCTACACCTTC. It codes for CASSPRADRGDGYTF.

The chain has TRBV7-2 and TRBJ1-6, with D unclear. Germline CDR1 reads SGHTA; CDR2 reads FQGNSA. The CDR3 runs to 16 residues. Trimming removed 6 bases at V and 8 bases at J, with 20 bases between. The DNA for the CDR3 is TGTGCCAGCAGTTTTAACCCGGGAGCTAGGGATTCACCCCTCCACTTT. Its translation is CASSFNPGARDSPLHF.

The chain recombines TRBV19 with TRBJ2-1; 9 nucleotides agree with TRBD1. Germline V gives CDR1 LNHDA, CDR2 SQIVND (reference sequence). The V segment lost 7 bases and the J segment 10 bases; nucleotides outside the gene matches: 17. CDR3 length equals 16 residues. In DNA, the CDR3 is TGTGCCAGTAAGACTTCCGGGACAGGGAATCCCCAGGAGCAGTTCTTC. It is translated as CASKTSGTGNPQEQFF.

This rearrangement joins TRBV19 to TRBJ2-1; 7 bases align to TRBD1. The CDR3 runs 14 residues. The J segment lost 8 bases and the V segment lost 0 bases, leaving 4 bases of the junction unmatched. Per germline, CDR1 LNHDA and CDR2 SQIVND (reference sequence). CDR3 nucleotide sequence: TGTGCCAGTAGTATAGATCGGACAGGATATGAGCAGTTCTTC. Translating gives CASSIDRTGYEQFF.